This T cell receptor beta chain was recorded in a study of blood T cell repertoires in COVID-19. This clone was recorded only once. How the authors handled the data: Researchers report that nucleated cell counts were estimated from reference gene primer amplification. TCRdb keeps only in-frame clones here, not all; method: immunoSEQ multiplex PCR. D and trimming were read from the DNA, whereas the V and J calls and clone size are those reported in that table. The table lists over 250,000 clones, 70% to 90% of them singletons. Allocation to cohorts depended on clinical history reported by the participants. Donors in Cohort 3 who had recovered were those with two negative PCRs, healthcare professional clearance, or resolution of their symptoms. The CDR3 is 11 amino acids. CDR1 is SGHNT, CDR2 YENEEA, per germline. Trimming took off 3 bases at V and 5 bases at J, with 2 bases between the two ends.

The sample consisted of PBMCs or T cells enriched from blood (not recorded which). The clonotype comes from a woman between 25 and 40 years old who had recovered from COVID-19. The V call is TRBV11-3, the J call TRBJ2-1; D not resolved. CDR3: CASSFNNEQFF. The CDR3 DNA follows: TGTGCCAGCAGCTTTAACAATGAGCAGTTCTTC.